The 6 T cell receptor beta chains given below trace back to one sample, sequenced in a study of cytotoxic CD8 clonotypes in ibrutinib-treated CLL. TCRdb's copy holds only in-frame clones and misses some; the assay was immunoSEQ multiplex PCR. The table shows fewer than 150,000 clones, with approximately 81% occurring only once. The sequencing used PBMCs, collected after 24 months of ibrutinib treatment. The source is a human donor with chronic lymphocytic leukemia.

This clone was seen just once. J is TRBJ1-5 and V is TRBV6-6; D not certain. CDR3 length: 13 residues. Germline lookup yields CDR1 MNHNY and CDR2 SVGAGI (reference sequence). V was trimmed by 6 bases and J by 0 bases, leaving 6 bases between them. The CDR3 region is CASSQHSNQPQHF. As DNA, the CDR3 is TGTGCCAGCAGCCAACATAGCAATCAGCCCCAGCATTTT.

The V gene is TRBV6-5, the J gene TRBJ2-7, with 10 bases identical to TRBD1. Unmatched junction bases numbered 8, after V lost 6 bases and J lost 6 bases. CDR3 length: 14 amino acids. Per germline, CDR1 MNHEY and CDR2 SVGAGI. CDR3: CASSSRDRGLEQYF. CDR3 coding DNA: TGTGCCAGCAGCTCAAGGGACAGGGGCCTCGAGCAGTACTTC.

The chain uses TRBV2 and TRBJ1-1; tentative D call: TRBD1 (6 bases). Trimming stripped 2 bases from V and 5 bases from J, with 18 bases between. The germline CDR1 and CDR2 sequences are SNHLY and FYNNEI. There are 16 residues in the CDR3. CDR3 sequence reads: CASSERGQLAGTEAFF. DNA for the CDR3: TGTGCCAGCAGTGAACGGGGGCAGTTAGCGGGGACTGAAGCTTTCTTT.

The chain couples TRBV7-9 to TRBJ1-1; weak D call: TRBD1 (5 bases). Germline V gene sequence: CDR1 SEHNR, CDR2 FQNEAQ (reference sequence). The CDR3 length is 16 residues. V was cut by 0 bases and J by 1 base, with 12 bases left in between. The CDR3 protein is CASSLAWTRQNTEAFF. In DNA form, the CDR3 reads TGTGCCAGCAGCTTAGCCTGGACAAGACAGAACACTGAAGCTTTCTTT.

CDR3 region: CAWSAGLAGGAGGQFF. The DNA of the CDR3 is TGTGCCTGGAGCGCGGGACTAGCGGGGGGGGCAGGTGGGCAGTTCTTC. The rearrangement joins TRBV30 to TRBJ2-1; 16 bases agree with TRBD2. The V gene's germline CDR1 is GTSNPN and CDR2 SVGIG (reference sequence). Trimming at V came to 3 bases and at J to 12 bases, leaving 11 bases not matched to a gene. The CDR3 runs 16 residues.

The chain is built from TRBV7-8 and TRBJ1-6; D remains unclear. There are 14 residues in the CDR3. Germline values: CDR1 SGHVS, CDR2 FQNEAQ. V lost 1 base and J lost 4, with 5 bases in between. The CDR3 nucleotides read TGTGCCAGCAGCTTAGATGTTTATAATTCACCCCTCCACTTT. Protein sequence: CASSLDVYNSPLHF. Variable domain in full (rest from reference TRBV7-8 and TRBJ1-6): GAGVSQSPRYKVAKRGQDVALRCDPISGHVSLFWYQQALGQGPEFLTYFQNEAQLDKSGLPSDRFFAERPEGSVSTLKIQRTQQEDSAVYLCASSLDVYNSPLHFGNGTRLTVT.